This T cell receptor (beta chain) was recovered during a study of T cell changes during pregnancy in multiple sclerosis. This clone was detected once. Germline V gene sequence: CDR1 SGHTA, CDR2 FQGNSA. The length of the CDR3 is 16 residues. Deletions cut 0 bases from V and 1 base from J, with 10 bases between. The table came from immunoSEQ multiplex PCR; TCRdb's copy has only in-frame clones and leaves some out. The sample lists tens of thousands of clones, about 92% occurring once. The origin of this receptor is a female donor in good health, enrolled as a control in a pregnancy study. The sequenced sample was peripheral blood, obtained in the third trimester of pregnancy. The chain is built from TRBV7-2 and TRBJ2-1; perhaps TRBD2 as D (6 bases). In nucleotides, the CDR3 is TGTGCCAGCAGCTTAGCGGGGACTCAATCCTACAATGAGCAGTTCTTC. It specifies CASSLAGTQSYNEQFF.